This entry features one TCR beta chain sequence. Its target is unknown. PCR amplification relied on 60 Vbeta primers (plus 13 Jbeta primers). TCRdb's copy holds only in-frame clones and misses some; the assay was immunoSEQ multiplex PCR. The sample includes a few hundred thousand clones, 75% to 80% of them seen just once. CDR3 length: 17 residues. Germline CDR1 SEHNR, CDR2 FQNEAQ (reference sequence). The V gene end was trimmed by 2 bases and the J gene end by 2 bases; junction bases not matched to a gene: 8. The donors were healthy bone marrow donors. The data derive from a study of cytomegalovirus exposure and HLA in healthy donors. Study results and limitations: Based on reports, TCR beta sequences accurately predicted HLA-A and HLA-B alleles for most subjects. Researchers reported that a few CMV-associated chains were confirmed in vitro as CMV antigen-specific.

The J gene is TRBJ2-3, the V gene TRBV7-9; 9 positions match TRBD2. The sequence was obtained from a man in his late teens or twenties in good health and CMV-seronegative. Material for sequencing was PBMCs. The DNA for the CDR3 is TGTGCCAGCAGCTTATTTAGCGGGAGTCTCTCCACAGATACGCAGTATTTT. Translation: CASSLFSGSLSTDTQYF. The entire variable domain, with the rest obtained from reference TRBV7-9 and TRBJ2-3, is as follows: DTGVSQNPRHKITKRGQNVTFRCDPISEHNRLYWYRQTLGQGPEFLTYFQNEAQLEKSRLLSDRFSAERPKGSFSTLEIQRTEQGDSAMYLCASSLFSGSLSTDTQYFGPGTRLTVL.